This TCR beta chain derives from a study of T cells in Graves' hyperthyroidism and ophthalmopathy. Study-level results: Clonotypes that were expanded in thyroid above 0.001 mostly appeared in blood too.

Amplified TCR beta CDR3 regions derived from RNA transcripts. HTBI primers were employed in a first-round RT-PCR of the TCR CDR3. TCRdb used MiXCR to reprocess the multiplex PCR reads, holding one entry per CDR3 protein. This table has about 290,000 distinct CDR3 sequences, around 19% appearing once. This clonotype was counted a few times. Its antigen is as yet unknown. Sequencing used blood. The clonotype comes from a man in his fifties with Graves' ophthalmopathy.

The CDR3 here is CASGFGLSYEQYF. The CDR3 nucleotides read TGTGCTAGTGGTTTCGGGCTATCCTACGAGCAGTACTTC. This chain links TRBV12-5 with TRBJ2-7, with D unresolved. Per germline, CDR1 LGHNT and CDR2 FRNRAP. V lost 3 bases and J lost 1, with 7 bases in between. The CDR3 has 13 residues.